A selection of T cell receptor beta chains follows, all from one sample in a study of a mutant IDH1 vaccine in newly diagnosed glioma. Profiled with immunoSEQ multiplex PCR; TCRdb holds only in-frame clones, not every one. The data hold approximately 100,000 clones, with about 90% observed a single time. The starting material was PBMCs, obtained from a glioma patient treated with radiotherapy, temozolomide or both. The source is a woman aged 50 to 60 with glioma. The CDR3 runs from the conserved cysteine through the conserved F or W. The D gene is left open where the match is weak. Part of the rows lack a size; the others show once, few, many or a class for expanded clones.

size	D	V	J	DNA	CDR3
-	-	TRBV7-3	TRBJ2-1	TGTGCCAGCAGCTTAGAGGGATCTACTCGTTACAATGAGCAGTTCTTC	CASSLEGSTRYNEQFF
-	-	TRBV7-9	TRBJ2-2	TGTGCCAGCAGCTACGGAGCCGGGGCGAACACCGGGGAGCTGTTTTTT	CASSYGAGANTGELFF
-	-	TRBV27	TRBJ1-1	TGTGCCAGCAGCTCAGGACAGCCCGGTGCGGGTGAAGCTTTCTTT	CASSSGQPGAGEAFF
-	-	TRBV10-3	TRBJ2-1	TGTGCCACTAGGTTGGACTCCTCGCTGGATGAGCAGTTCTTC	CATRLDSSLDEQFF
-	-	TRBV7-3	TRBJ2-1	TGTGCCAGCAGCCTCCAGGCGGGTAGCCTCTCCAATGAGCAGTTCTTC	CASSLQAGSLSNEQFF
once	TRBD2	TRBV9	TRBJ2-1	TGTGCCAGCAGCACCAGGACTAGCGGGACTTTCCCTCCCCACAATGAGCAGTTCTTC	CASSTRTSGTFPPHNEQFF
-	TRBD1	TRBV6-5	TRBJ1-1	TGTGCCAGCAGTTACAATTCAGACAGGGGGCAGGGTGAAGCTTTCTTT	CASSYNSDRGQGEAFF
-	TRBD1	TRBV27	TRBJ1-2	TGTGCCGCCGCGGCGCAGGGGGCGTCTGGCTACACCTTC	CAAAAQGASGYTF
once	-	TRBV7-9	TRBJ1-4	TGTGCCAGCAGCTTAGGGGACATGCGAGGGGCTAATGAAAAACTGCTTTTT	CASSLGDMRGANEKLLF
-	TRBD2	TRBV5-1	TRBJ2-7	TGCGCCAGCAGCTCTAGCGGGAGCTCCTACGAGCAGTACTTC	CASSSSGSSYEQYF
-	TRBD1	TRBV7-9	TRBJ2-1	TGTGCCAGTAGCTTACGACAGGGGACTTACAATGAGCAGTTCTTC	CASSLRQGTYNEQFF
-	TRBD2	TRBV4-1	TRBJ2-5	TGCGCCAGCAGCCAAGACCAGCGGGAGGGGTGGGAGACCCAGTACTTC	CASSQDQREGWETQYF
-	TRBD2	TRBV27	TRBJ2-5	TGTGCCAGCAGGCGCGGGAGTCTGCAAGAGACCCAGTACTTC	CASRRGSLQETQYF
few	TRBD2	TRBV2	TRBJ2-1	TGTGCCAGCAGTGAAAAGATTCGGCTAGCGGTCCTAATATACAATGAGCAGTTCTTC	CASSEKIRLAVLIYNEQFF
-	-	TRBV30	TRBJ2-7	TGTGCCTGGAGGTGGGGGACCCTAACCTACGAGCAGTACTTC	CAWRWGTLTYEQYF
-	-	TRBV5-1	TRBJ1-2	TGCGCCAGCAGCCCCGAAGGGACCCATAACTATGGCTACACCTTC	CASSPEGTHNYGYTF
-	TRBD2	TRBV4-1	TRBJ2-7	TGCGCCAGCAGCCAGGGACTAGCGGGGGTCTACGAGCAGTACTTC	CASSQGLAGVYEQYF
-	-	TRBV29-1	TRBJ1-1	TGCAGCGTTGGGCTTCAGGGGAACACTGAAGCTTTCTTT	CSVGLQGNTEAFF
-	-	TRBV4-2	TRBJ1-4	TGTGCCAGCAGCCAAGATAGGGTACAGGGAGATGAAAAACTGTTTTTT	CASSQDRVQGDEKLFF
-	-	TRBV6-1	TRBJ2-7	TGTGCCAGCAGTCGTGGGCGGTACGAGCAGTACTTC	CASSRGRYEQYF
few	-	TRBV5-1	TRBJ2-2	TGCGCCAGCAGCCAGGACCCGAACACCGGGGAGCTGTTTTTT	CASSQDPNTGELFF
-	TRBD1	TRBV4-1	TRBJ1-5	TGCGCCAGCAGCCAAGGCTCGACAGGGGGCGATCAGCCCCAGCATTTT	CASSQGSTGGDQPQHF
-	-	TRBV11-3	TRBJ2-1	TGTGCCAGCAGCTTAGGAGCGCCCGTTGGAAGCGATGAGCAGTTCTTC	CASSLGAPVGSDEQFF
-	TRBD1	TRBV29-1	TRBJ2-7	TGCAGCGTTGTGTCGGGACAGGGGGACGAGCAGTACTTC	CSVVSGQGDEQYF
-	-	TRBV6-6	TRBJ2-7	TGTGCCAGCAGCGAAACAGGAACCTACGAGCAGTACTTC	CASSETGTYEQYF
-	TRBD1	TRBV19	TRBJ2-1	TGTGCCAGTAGTGGCCTAGGACAGGGTCATACCAATGAGCAGTTCTTC	CASSGLGQGHTNEQFF
-	-	TRBV28	TRBJ2-7	TGTGCCAGCAGTTTACCCCCAGCTTGGGCCTACGAGCAGTACTTC	CASSLPPAWAYEQYF
-	-	TRBV2	TRBJ1-4	TGTGCCAGCAGGGGGGAGGCGCGGGAAAAACTGTTTTTT	CASRGEAREKLFF
-	-	TRBV2	TRBJ1-5	TGTGCCAGCAGTGGGAACAGGGATAATCAGCCCCAGCATTTT	CASSGNRDNQPQHF
-	TRBD2	TRBV10-3	TRBJ2-7	TGTGCCATCAGTGGGCTAAGCGGGAGGGGATCCGAGCAGTACTTC	CAISGLSGRGSEQYF
-	-	TRBV9	TRBJ2-2	TGTGCCAGCAGCGGCAGGGGTTCCGGGGAGCTGTTTTTT	CASSGRGSGELFF
-	-	TRBV6-1	TRBJ2-1	TGTGCCAGCACCTCGGTGGGAGGCTACAATGAGCAGTTCTTC	CASTSVGGYNEQFF
-	-	TRBV7-2	TRBJ1-5	TGTGCCAGCAGCTTAGGACAGAGCAATCAGCCCCAGCATTTT	CASSLGQSNQPQHF
once	TRBD1	TRBV15	TRBJ2-3	TGTGCCACCAGCAGACAGGGGGCGATCGGCACAGATACGCAGTATTTT	CATSRQGAIGTDTQYF
-	TRBD1	TRBV9	TRBJ1-5	TGTGCCAGCAGCGATGGGGACAGGTCGTCGCCCCAGCATTTT	CASSDGDRSSPQHF
-	-	TRBV27	TRBJ2-5	TGTGCCACGACGAGGGGCGGGGAGCAGTACTTC	CATTRGGEQYF
-	-	TRBV5-4	TRBJ1-2	TGTGCCAGCAGCCTCGAGGTCAACTATGGCTACACCTTC	CASSLEVNYGYTF
-	-	TRBV27	TRBJ1-5	TGTGCCAGCAGTTTATGGGGGCGTGATCAGCCCCAGCATTTT	CASSLWGRDQPQHF
-	-	TRBV18	TRBJ1-5	TGTGCCAGCTCACCCGGGTCCCCGGGGAGCAATCAGCCCCAGCATTTT	CASSPGSPGSNQPQHF
-	TRBD1	TRBV28	TRBJ2-7	TGTGCCAGCAGTTTGCCCCGACAGGGGACGATATACGAGCAGTACTTC	CASSLPRQGTIYEQYF
-	-	TRBV5-1	TRBJ2-7	TGCGCCAGCAGCTTCGGGACCCCGAGCTCCTACGAGCAGTACTTC	CASSFGTPSSYEQYF
-	-	TRBV5-1	TRBJ1-1	TGCGCCAGCAGCTTAAGGGGGACTGGGGACACTGAAGCTTTCTTT	CASSLRGTGDTEAFF
-	TRBD2	TRBV18	TRBJ2-7	TGTGCCAGCAGACTAGCGGGGCCCTACGAGCAGTACTTC	CASRLAGPYEQYF
-	-	TRBV6-5	TRBJ1-6	TGTGCCAGCAAAGGGTATAATTCACCCCTCCACTTT	CASKGYNSPLHF
once	TRBD2	TRBV5-1	TRBJ2-5	TGCGCCAGCAGCTACGACCCTGGGACTAGTGCAGAGACCCAGTACTTC	CASSYDPGTSAETQYF
-	-	TRBV18	TRBJ1-1	TGTGCCAGCTCACCCCCAGGACGGGACACTGAAGCTTTCTTT	CASSPPGRDTEAFF
-	TRBD2	TRBV7-9	TRBJ2-1	TGTGCCAGCAGTCATCTAGCGGGAAGAGGGACCCACAATGAGCAGTTCTTC	CASSHLAGRGTHNEQFF
-	-	TRBV5-1	TRBJ1-1	TGCGCCAGCAGCTTGGGGGGGTCCCAGTTTCCGAACACTGAAGCTTTCTTT	CASSLGGSQFPNTEAFF
-	-	TRBV5-1	TRBJ1-2	TGCGCCAGCAGCCCCGACTCCTATGGCTACACCTTC	CASSPDSYGYTF
-	TRBD1	TRBV6-5	TRBJ1-1	TGTGCCAGCAGTTCCGGCAGACAGGGGGCCACTGAAGCTTTCTTT	CASSSGRQGATEAFF
-	TRBD1	TRBV28	TRBJ1-2	TGTGCCAGCGGATCTACAGGGGATGCGGGTGGCTACACCTTC	CASGSTGDAGGYTF
-	-	TRBV7-9	TRBJ2-1	TGTGCCAGCAGCTACGATGGGGGAGGAACCAATGAGCAGTTCTTC	CASSYDGGGTNEQFF
-	-	TRBV5-4	TRBJ1-1	TGTGCCAGCAGCTCGACGGTGAACACTGAAGCTTTCTTT	CASSSTVNTEAFF
-	TRBD2	TRBV4-1	TRBJ2-1	TGCGCCAGCAGCCCAGCGGGGCCCGCCCAGTTCTTC	CASSPAGPAQFF
-	TRBD2	TRBV5-6	TRBJ2-3	TGTGCCAGCAGCGCCCCCGGGACTAGCGGAACAGATACGCAGTATTTT	CASSAPGTSGTDTQYF
-	-	TRBV6-6	TRBJ1-2	TGTGCCAGCAGTTACGCCTCACCCGGCTATGGCTACACCTTC	CASSYASPGYGYTF